This TCR beta chain was retrieved from a study of glioma-infiltrating T cells. Looked up from germline, CDR1 is MGHDK and CDR2 is SYGVNS. The V end was cut by 5 bases, the J end by 0 bases, with 9 bases between. The CDR3 is 14 residues long. This clonotype appeared a few times. Amplification of TCR alpha and beta CDR3 regions from RNA used iRepertoire nested multiplex PCR. Input was about 100-450 ng of tissue mRNA or PBMC total RNA. A single record per CDR3 protein comes from TCRdb applying MiXCR to the multiplex PCR reads. Among a few hundred thousand distinct CDR3 sequences listed, 41% were seen once.

Sequenced input: glioma tissue, nonneoplastic brain tissue, or PBMCs (not recorded which). The receptor was isolated from a human donor with low-grade glioma or glioblastoma, undergoing nonglioma brain surgery, or in good health (not recorded which). The chain employs TRBV25-1 and TRBJ2-3; D is possibly TRBD1 (6 bases). The CDR3 DNA sequence: TGTGCCAGCAGTTTCACAGGGAGCACAGATACGCAGTATTTT. It codes for CASSFTGSTDTQYF.